The sequence of this TCR beta chain was determined in a study of shared clonotypes between healthy human individuals. Overall study: The composition of the donors was a couple of women and a few men aged 18 to 49.

The study's findings and limits: The study generally estimated greater richness for naive than memory subsets.

Concerning this clone: Its target is not known.

CD45RO-negative, CCR7-selected cells formed the naive CD8 fraction, which excluded terminally differentiated effector memory CD45RA+ cells. The V end was cut by 3 bases, the J end by 6 bases, with 8 bases between. In germline, CDR1 is KGHSH, CDR2 LQKENI. The CDR3 is made up of 13 amino acids. Each subset's genomic DNA was shared equally among a number of immunoSEQ plates. Sequencing used immunoSEQ multiplex PCR; TCRdb keeps in-frame clones, though not all of them. The sample has about 2 million clones; about 95% are singletons. What was sequenced was naive CD8+ T cells sorted from blood. This TCR was sampled from a man between 18 and 29 years old in good health. The gene calls are TRBV18 and TRBJ2-2; D gene uncertain. The CDR3 DNA is TGTGCCAGCTCACCGTTGGGGTCCGGGGAGCTGTTTTTT. Translated, it gives CASSPLGSGELFF.